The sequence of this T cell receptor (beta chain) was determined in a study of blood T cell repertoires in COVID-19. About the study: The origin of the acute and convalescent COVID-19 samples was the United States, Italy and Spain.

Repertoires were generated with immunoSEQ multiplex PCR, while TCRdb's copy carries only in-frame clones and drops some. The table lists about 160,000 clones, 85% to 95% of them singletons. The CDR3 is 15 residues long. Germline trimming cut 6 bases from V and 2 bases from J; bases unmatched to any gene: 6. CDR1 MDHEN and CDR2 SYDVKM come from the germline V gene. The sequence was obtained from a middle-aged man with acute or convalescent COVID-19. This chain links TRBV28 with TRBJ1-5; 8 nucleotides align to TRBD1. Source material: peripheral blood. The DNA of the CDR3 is TGTGCCAGCAGCCCAGGGGGCGCGGGCAATCAGCCCCAGCATTTT. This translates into CASSPGGAGNQPQHF.